One and the same sample provided the 7 T cell receptor beta chains below, sequenced in a study of T cell responses to AZD1222 COVID-19 vaccine. Some clones are missing from TCRdb's copy, which holds only in-frame ones; the method was immunoSEQ multiplex PCR. The sample contains tens of thousands of clones, approximately 84% of which appear only once. The input for sequencing was peripheral blood, taken on day 0 of AZD1222 vaccination. Every receptor here comes from an adult in good health.

The chain couples TRBV10-2 to TRBJ1-1; possible D gene TRBD1, 6 bases. Germline CDR1 WSHSY, CDR2 SAAADI. The CDR3 totals 14 residues. The V gene lost 4 bases and the J gene lost 7 bases, with 16 bases spanning the gap. The CDR3 is CASSGGTGPNEAFF. The CDR3 DNA sequence: TGCGCCAGCAGTGGAGGAACAGGGCCCAATGAAGCTTTCTTT.

The chain uses TRBV5-6 and TRBJ2-5, with unresolved D. CDR3 length: 17 residues. CDR1 and CDR2 from the germline V gene are SGHDT and YYEEEE. The V gene lost 2 bases and the J gene lost 1 base, with 18 bases spanning the gap. The CDR3 sequence is CASSFLHPALSQETQYF. The CDR3, as DNA: TGTGCCAGCAGCTTCCTTCACCCGGCCCTGTCCCAAGAGACCCAGTACTTC.

For this clone: Other nucleotide sequences from this sample produce the same CDR3. This chain uses TRBV6-4 with TRBJ1-5; D may be TRBD1 (5 bases). The CDR3 consists of 14 residues. Germline V CDR1 and CDR2: MRHNA, SNTAGT. Deletions cut 3 bases from V and 0 bases from J, with 6 bases between. The CDR3 sequence is CASSEGDSNQPQHF. CDR3 nucleotide sequence: TGTGCCAGCAGTGAGGGGGATAGCAATCAGCCCCAGCATTTT.

This clone was seen a handful of times. The chain couples TRBV5-1 to TRBJ1-5, with D possibly being TRBD1 (6 bases). Germline V gene lookup returns CDR1 SGHRS and CDR2 YFSETQ. This CDR3 contains 16 residues. V lost 0 bases, J lost 1 base, and 11 bases lay in between. The CDR3 DNA sequence: TGCGCCAGCAGCTTGGGGGGGCCGGGCAGCAATCAGCCCCAGCATTTT. This encodes CASSLGGPGSNQPQHF.

The J gene is TRBJ2-1, the V gene TRBV3-1 (or the pseudogene TRBV3-2); 7 bases fit TRBD2. CDR1 is LGHDT and CDR2 is YNNKEL in the germline V gene (reference sequence). The CDR3 sequence is 15 residues long. J was trimmed by 7 bases and V by 0 bases; bases with no gene match: 6. The CDR3 DNA is TGTGCCAGCAGCCAAGATGGGCTAGCGGTTAATGAGCAGTTCTTC. This translates into CASSQDGLAVNEQFF.

The chain uses TRBV4-3 and TRBJ1-1; D call uncertain. CDR3 size: 13 residues. V dropped 2 bases and J dropped 8 bases, with 12 bases sitting between them. In germline, CDR1 is LGHNA, CDR2 YSLEER. The CDR3 sequence: CASSQSFGREAFF. The CDR3 bases are TGCGCCAGCAGCCAATCGTTCGGCAGAGAAGCTTTCTTT.

This chain's CDR3 is CASSQKTSTNEQYF. CDR3 in DNA: TGTGCCAGCAGCCAGAAGACTAGCACTAACGAGCAGTACTTC. The genes are TRBV5-4 and TRBJ2-7; TRBD2 matches 7 bases. This CDR3 is built from 14 residues. CDR1 SGHNT and CDR2 YYREEE come from the germline V gene (reference sequence). V trimming: 4 bases; J trimming: 5 bases; junction bases outside the gene matches: 9.